This TCR beta chain was recovered during a study of T-cell memory formation after mild COVID-19. The study, taken as a whole, reports: Clones contracting across day 15 to 85 had a balanced CD4/CD8 profile; later expanding clones leaned CD4+.

In its sample, this clonotype was seen a few times. Its specificity is not known. At one boundary the junction diverges from the germline segment, which might be a read error. TCRdb redid the calling of the 5' RACE reads with MiXCR, one entry per CDR3 protein. Of under 600,000 distinct CDR3 sequences listed, roughly a fifth are singletons. CDR1 LGHNA and CDR2 YNFKEQ come from the germline V gene. There are 16 residues in the CDR3. Sequences were obtained from PBMCs or a T cell subset sorted from them (not recorded which). This TCR was recovered from an adult woman who had mild COVID-19 (a few samples of this study predate the infection). Cell type and time point are not known. This rearrangement joins TRBV4-2 to TRBJ2-3; D gene ambiguous. The chain's CDR3 is CASSQDWRRSTDTQYF. CDR3 coding DNA: TGCGCCAGCAGCCAAGATTGGCGGCGGAGCACAGATACGCAGTATTTT.